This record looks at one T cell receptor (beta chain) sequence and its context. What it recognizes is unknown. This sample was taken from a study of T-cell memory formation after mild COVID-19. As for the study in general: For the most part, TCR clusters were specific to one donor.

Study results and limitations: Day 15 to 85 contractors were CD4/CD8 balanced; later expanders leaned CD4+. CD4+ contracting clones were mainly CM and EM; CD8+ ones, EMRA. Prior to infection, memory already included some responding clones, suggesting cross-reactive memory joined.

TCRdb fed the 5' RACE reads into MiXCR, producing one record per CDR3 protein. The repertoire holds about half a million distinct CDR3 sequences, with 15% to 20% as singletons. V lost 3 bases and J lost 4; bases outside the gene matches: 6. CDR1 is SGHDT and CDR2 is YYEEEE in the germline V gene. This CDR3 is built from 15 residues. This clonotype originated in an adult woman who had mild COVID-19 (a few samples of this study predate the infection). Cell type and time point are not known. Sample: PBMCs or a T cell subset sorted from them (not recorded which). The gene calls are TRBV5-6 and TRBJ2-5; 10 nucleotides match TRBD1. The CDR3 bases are TGTGCCAGCAGCTGGGGACAGGGGTCTGGAGAGACCCAGTACTTC. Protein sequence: CASSWGQGSGETQYF.